The sequence of this T cell receptor (beta chain) was determined in a study of early T cells in non-severe SARS-CoV-2 infection. In the study overall: With bulk RNA from unsorted whole blood as input, sequencing yielded unpaired chains.

This clonotype was recorded many times. The antigen is not known. Trimming took 4 bases from V and 6 from J, leaving 19 bases between them. In germline, CDR1 is LNHNV, CDR2 YYDKDF (reference sequence). CDR3 length: 15 residues. Study observations and caveats: Anti-spike CD8 responses were favored by VDJdb matching, which missed private and CD4 specificities.

Molecules of cDNA were individually given unique molecular identifiers that were attached to them. TCRdb reprocessed the 5' RACE reads with MiXCR, giving one entry per CDR3 protein. The sample consists of approximately 33,000 distinct CDR3 sequences, approximately 5.3% of them appearing once. The chain joins TRBV15 to TRBJ2-7; D not resolved. The sequenced sample was whole blood. This TCR derives from an adult who was a healthcare worker with PCR-confirmed SARS-CoV-2 infection or an uninfected control (not recorded which). CDR3 amino acids: CATSTVVDLRSEQYF. CDR3 sequence (DNA): TGTGCCACCAGCACGGTGGTGGACCTCAGGTCCGAGCAGTACTTC.